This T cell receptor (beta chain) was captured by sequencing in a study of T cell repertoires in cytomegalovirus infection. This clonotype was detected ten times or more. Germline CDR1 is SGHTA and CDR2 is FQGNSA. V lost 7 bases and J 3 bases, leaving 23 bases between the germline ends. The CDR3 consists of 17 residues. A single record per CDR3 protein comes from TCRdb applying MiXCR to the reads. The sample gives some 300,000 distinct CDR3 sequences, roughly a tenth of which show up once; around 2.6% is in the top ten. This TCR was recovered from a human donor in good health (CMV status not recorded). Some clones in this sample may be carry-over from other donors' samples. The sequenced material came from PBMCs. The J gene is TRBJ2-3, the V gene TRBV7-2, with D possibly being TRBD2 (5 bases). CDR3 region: CASNNPTGSSGTDTQYF. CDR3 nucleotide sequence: TGTGCCAGCAACAACCCCACGGGGTCATCGGGAACAGATACGCAGTATTTT.